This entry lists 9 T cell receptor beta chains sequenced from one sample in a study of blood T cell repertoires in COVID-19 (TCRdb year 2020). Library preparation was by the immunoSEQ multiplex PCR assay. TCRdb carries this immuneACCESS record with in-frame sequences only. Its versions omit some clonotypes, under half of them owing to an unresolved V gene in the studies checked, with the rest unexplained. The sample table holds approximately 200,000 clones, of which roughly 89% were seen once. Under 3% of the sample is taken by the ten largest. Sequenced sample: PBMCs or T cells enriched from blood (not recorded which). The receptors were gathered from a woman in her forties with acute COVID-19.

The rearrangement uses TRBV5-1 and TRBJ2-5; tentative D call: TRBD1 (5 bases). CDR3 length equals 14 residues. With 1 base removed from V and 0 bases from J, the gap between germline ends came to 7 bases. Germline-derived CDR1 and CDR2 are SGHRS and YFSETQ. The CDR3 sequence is CASSLLQDQETQYF. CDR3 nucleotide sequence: TGCGCCAGCAGCTTGTTACAGGACCAAGAGACCCAGTACTTC.

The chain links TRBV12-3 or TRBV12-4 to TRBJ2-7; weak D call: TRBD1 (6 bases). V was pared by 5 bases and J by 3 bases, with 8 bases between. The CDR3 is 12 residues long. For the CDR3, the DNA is TGTGCCAGCAGTGGACAGATCTACGAGCAGTACTTC. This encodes CASSGQIYEQYF.

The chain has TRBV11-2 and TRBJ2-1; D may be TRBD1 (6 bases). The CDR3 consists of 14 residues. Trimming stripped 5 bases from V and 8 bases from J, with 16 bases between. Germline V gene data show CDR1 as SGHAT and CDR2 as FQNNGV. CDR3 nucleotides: TGTGCCAGCAGCCAGGTCAGGGGATCTGATGAGCAGTTCTTC. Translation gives CASSQVRGSDEQFF.

The CDR3 nucleotides are TGTGCCAGCAGCTCCCCCGGCAGACTTGAAGCTTTCTTT. It codes for CASSSPGRLEAFF. The gene calls are TRBV5-4 and TRBJ1-1; D remains ambiguous. The CDR3 loop spans 13 amino acids. Trimming took off 3 bases at V and 7 bases at J, with 13 bases between the two ends. Germline V gene sequence: CDR1 SGHNT, CDR2 YYREEE (reference sequence). Variable domain in full (rest from reference TRBV5-4 and TRBJ1-1): ETGVTQSPTHLIKTRGQQVTLRCSSQSGHNTVSWYQQALGQGPQFIFQYYREEENGRGNFPPRFSGLQFPNYSSELNVNALELDDSALYLCASSSPGRLEAFFGQGTRLTVV.

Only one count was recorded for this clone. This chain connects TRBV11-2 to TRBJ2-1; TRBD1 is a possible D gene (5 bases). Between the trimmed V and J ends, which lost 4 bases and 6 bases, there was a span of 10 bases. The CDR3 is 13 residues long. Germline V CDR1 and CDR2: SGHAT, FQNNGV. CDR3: CASSWNRGNEQFF. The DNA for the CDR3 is TGTGCCAGCAGCTGGAATAGGGGCAATGAGCAGTTCTTC.

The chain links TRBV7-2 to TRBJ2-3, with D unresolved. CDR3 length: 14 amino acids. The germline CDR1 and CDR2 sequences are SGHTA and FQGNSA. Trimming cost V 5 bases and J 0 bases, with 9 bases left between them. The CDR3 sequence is CASSGTASTDTQYF. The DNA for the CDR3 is TGTGCCAGCAGCGGTACTGCTAGCACAGATACGCAGTATTTT.

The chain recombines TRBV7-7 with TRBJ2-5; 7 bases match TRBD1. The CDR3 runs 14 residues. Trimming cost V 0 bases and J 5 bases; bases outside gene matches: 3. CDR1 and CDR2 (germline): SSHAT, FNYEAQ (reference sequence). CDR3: CASSLAGRGETQYF. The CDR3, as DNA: TGTGCCAGCAGCTTAGCAGGCAGGGGGGAGACCCAGTACTTC.

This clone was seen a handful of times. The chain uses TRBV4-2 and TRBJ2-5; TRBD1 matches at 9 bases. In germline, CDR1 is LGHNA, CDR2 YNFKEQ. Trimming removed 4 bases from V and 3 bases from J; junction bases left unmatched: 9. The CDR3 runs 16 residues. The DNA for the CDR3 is TGTGCCAGCAGCCGCCCCGGGACAGGGAAAGAAGAGACCCAGTACTTC. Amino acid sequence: CASSRPGTGKEETQYF.

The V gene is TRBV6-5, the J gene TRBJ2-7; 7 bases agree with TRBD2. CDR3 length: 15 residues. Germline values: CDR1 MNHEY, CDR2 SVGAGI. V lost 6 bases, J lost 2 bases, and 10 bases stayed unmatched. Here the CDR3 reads CASSTEAGLAYEQYF. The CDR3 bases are TGTGCCAGCAGCACCGAAGCGGGGTTAGCCTACGAGCAGTACTTC.